The 5 T cell receptor beta chains below were found in one sample sequenced in a study of shared clonotypes between healthy human individuals. Positive CCR7 selection of CD45RO-negative cells yielded the naive CD8 cells, and terminally differentiated effector memory CD45RA+ cells were excluded. This table comes from immunoSEQ multiplex PCR, and its TCRdb copy is limited to in-frame clones, with some not included. The table records 1.5 million to 2.5 million clones, roughly 94% of them present only once. Sequencing was carried out using naive CD8+ T cells sorted from blood. These TCRs come from a man between 18 and 29 years old in good health.

This rearrangement joins TRBV9 to TRBJ2-7; 11 bases match TRBD2. The junction had 3 bases not matched to a gene; V was cut back by 4 bases and J by 6 bases. The germline V gene has CDR1 SGDLS and CDR2 YYNGEE. The CDR3 loop spans 13 amino acids. The CDR3 nucleotides are TGTGCCAGCAGCTCAGGACTAGCGGGCGAGCAGTACTTC. Translated, it gives CASSSGLAGEQYF. Full variable domain (rest looked up from reference TRBV9 and TRBJ2-7): DSGVTQTPKHLITATGQRVTLRCSPRSGDLSVYWYQQSLDQGLQFLIQYYNGEERAKGNILERFSAQQFPDLHSELNLSSLELGDSALYFCASSSGLAGEQYFGPGTRLTVT.

This chain links TRBV27 with TRBJ1-4, with D possibly TRBD1 on 5 matching bases. V shed 5 bases and J shed 8 bases, with 21 bases lying between them. Germline lookup yields CDR1 MNHEY and CDR2 SMNVEV (reference sequence). This CDR3 spans 16 amino acids. The CDR3 DNA follows: TGTGCCAGCAGTACTAGGTGGGGGACGGACTTCGAAAAACTGTTTTTT. Translated, it gives CASSTRWGTDFEKLFF.

As concerns this clone: The same CDR3 arises from other DNA sequences in this sample as well. V and J are TRBV6-6 and TRBJ2-1, with D maybe TRBD2 (5 bases). CDR3 length: 12 amino acids. Germline CDR1 and CDR2: MNHNY and SVGAGI (reference sequence). The V end was cut by 2 bases, the J end by 7 bases, with 6 bases between. The CDR3 region is CASSYEGNEQFF. In nucleotides, the CDR3 is TGTGCCAGCAGTTACGAGGGAAATGAGCAGTTCTTC.

The chain links TRBV5-6 to TRBJ1-1; D remains ambiguous. CDR1 and CDR2 from the germline V gene are SGHDT and YYEEEE. The CDR3 contains 14 residues. The V gene lost 4 bases and the J gene lost 0 bases, with 10 bases spanning the gap. The chain's CDR3 is CASSVTPVNTEAFF. The CDR3 DNA is TGTGCCAGCAGCGTGACACCGGTGAACACTGAAGCTTTCTTT.

V is TRBV5-6 and J is TRBJ1-2, with TRBD1 matching 7 bases. CDR1 and CDR2 from the germline V gene are SGHDT and YYEEEE. The CDR3 has 14 residues. With 4 bases clipped from V and 6 bases from J, the junction kept 9 bases outside the gene matches. This CDR3 reads CASSLGGQDHGYTF. DNA of the CDR3: TGTGCCAGCAGCCTTGGTGGACAGGATCATGGCTACACCTTC.